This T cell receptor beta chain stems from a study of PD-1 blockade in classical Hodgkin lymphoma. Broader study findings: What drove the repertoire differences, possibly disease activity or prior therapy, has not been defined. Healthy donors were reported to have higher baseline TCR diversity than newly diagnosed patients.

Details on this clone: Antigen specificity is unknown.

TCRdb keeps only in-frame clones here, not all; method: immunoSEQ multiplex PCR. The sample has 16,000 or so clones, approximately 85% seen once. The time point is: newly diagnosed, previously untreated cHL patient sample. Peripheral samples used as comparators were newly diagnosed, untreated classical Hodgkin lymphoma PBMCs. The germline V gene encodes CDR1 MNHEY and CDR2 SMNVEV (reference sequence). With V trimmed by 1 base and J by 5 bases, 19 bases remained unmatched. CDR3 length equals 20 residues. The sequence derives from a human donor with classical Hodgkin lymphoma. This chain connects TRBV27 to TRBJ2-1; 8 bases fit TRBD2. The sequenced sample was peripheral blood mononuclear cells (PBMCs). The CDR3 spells CASSLWIPFSLAELNNEQFF. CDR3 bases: TGTGCCAGCAGTTTATGGATACCCTTCTCACTAGCGGAGCTCAACAATGAGCAGTTCTTC.